The 20 T cell receptor beta chains listed next were all sequenced from one sample in a study of cytomegalovirus exposure and HLA in healthy donors (TCRdb year 2017). The library was prepared using the immunoSEQ multiplex PCR assay. For the multiplex PCR, a mixture combining 60 forward primers for TCR Vbeta segments and 13 reverse primers for TCR Jbeta segments was used. TCRdb provides this immuneACCESS table in a form limited to in-frame rearrangements. Some clones are lacking; in checked studies, under half of them reflect an unresolved V gene, and why the rest are absent is not known. Across this sample there are 150,000 or so clones, with roughly four fifths seen only once. About 1.6% of the sample is in the top ten clones. The sequencing sample was made of PBMCs. The receptor set was obtained from a man in his forties in good health and CMV-seronegative.

CDR3 coding DNA: TGTGCCAGCAGCGCGACAGCGAACACTGAAGCTTTCTTT. Its protein product is CASSATANTEAFF. The chain links TRBV11-3 to TRBJ1-1; tentatively, D is TRBD1 (5 bases). Germline loops: CDR1 SGHNT, CDR2 YENEEA. The ends were cut back, 5 bases at V and 1 base at J, with 8 bases in the middle. The CDR3 sequence is 13 residues long.

The chain combines TRBV27 with TRBJ2-3; 9 positions match TRBD2. Unmatched junction bases numbered 7, after V lost 0 bases and J lost 3 bases. This CDR3 region has 17 residues. Germline V gene lookup returns CDR1 MNHEY and CDR2 SMNVEV (reference sequence). The DNA for the CDR3 is TGTGCCAGCAGTTTATCCCCTGCGGGAGGGCCGACAGATACGCAGTATTTT. Its translation: CASSLSPAGGPTDTQYF.

Comments on this clone: A junction end diverges from the germline sequence, so it may reflect a read error. The gene calls are TRBV2 and TRBJ1-5, with D perhaps TRBD1 (6 bases). Per the germline V gene, CDR1 is SNHLY and CDR2 is FYNNEI. The CDR3 extends over 13 amino acids. The CDR3 sequence: CVSRQTGGQPQHF. CDR3 coding DNA: TGTGTCAGCAGGCAGACAGGAGGTCAGCCCCAGCATTTT.

Only one count was recorded for this clone. J is TRBJ2-2 and V is TRBV6-5; 9 bases are shared with TRBD2. CDR1 and CDR2 (germline): MNHEY, SVGAGI. This CDR3 comprises 15 residues. V trimming: 2 bases; J trimming: 5 bases; junction bases outside the gene matches: 3. Here the CDR3 reads CASSYGTSRTGELFF. In nucleotides, the CDR3 is TGTGCCAGCAGTTACGGGACTAGCAGGACCGGGGAGCTGTTTTTT.

The chain links TRBV14 to TRBJ1-5; tentatively, D is TRBD1 (5 bases). The CDR3 is made up of 13 amino acids. V gave up 4 bases and J gave up 9 bases, with 13 bases separating them. CDR1 and CDR2 from the germline V gene are SGHDN and FVKESK. The CDR3 reads CASSPNPQGPQHF. The CDR3 nucleotides read TGTGCCAGCAGCCCCAACCCTCAGGGGCCCCAGCATTTT.

The chain links TRBV4-2 to TRBJ1-2; D is perhaps TRBD1 (5 bases). The CDR3 has 13 amino acids. V lost 1 base and J 10 bases, leaving 13 bases between the germline ends. Germline lookup yields CDR1 LGHNA and CDR2 YNFKEQ. CDR3 loop: CASSQGWRGDYTF. In nucleotides, the CDR3 is TGTGCCAGCAGCCAAGGGTGGAGGGGTGACTACACCTTC.

This rearrangement joins TRBV5-1 to TRBJ2-5; D might be TRBD2 (7 bases). Germline V gives CDR1 SGHRS, CDR2 YFSETQ. CDR3 size: 15 residues. Trimming stripped 0 bases from V and 5 bases from J, with 14 bases between. The CDR3 loop reads CASSLVGGAGETQYF. CDR3 bases: TGCGCCAGCAGCTTGGTAGGGGGGGCCGGCGAGACCCAGTACTTC.

The chain carries TRBV27 and TRBJ1-5, with D unresolved. CDR1 is MNHEY, CDR2 SMNVEV, per germline (reference sequence). V was shortened by 7 bases and J by 5 bases, with 15 bases between the two germline ends. The CDR3 is 14 amino acids. CDR3 sequence: CASKSPGQYQPQHF. CDR3 sequence (DNA): TGTGCCAGCAAATCCCCGGGTCAGTATCAGCCCCAGCATTTT.

The chain links TRBV2 to TRBJ1-1; D perhaps matches TRBD1 (5 bases). V gave up 11 bases and J gave up 3 bases, with 16 bases separating them. Germline lookup yields CDR1 SNHLY and CDR2 FYNNEI. The CDR3 has 13 amino acids. The CDR3 protein is CAGLEGRDTEAFF. The DNA of the CDR3 is TGTGCCGGTTTGGAGGGGCGGGACACTGAAGCTTTCTTT.

This chain joins TRBV6-6 and TRBJ2-1; maybe TRBD2 (6 bases). Germline-derived CDR1 and CDR2 are MNHNY and SVGAGI (reference sequence). The CDR3 length is 16 residues. V dropped 7 bases and J dropped 5 bases, with 21 bases sitting between them. The CDR3, as DNA: TGTGCCAGCACTCACGGGGACTTTTCCCCACACAATGAGCAGTTCTTC. Encoded protein: CASTHGDFSPHNEQFF.

This chain connects TRBV6-1 to TRBJ1-3; D not resolved. Germline values: CDR1 MNHNS, CDR2 SASEGT. Between the trimmed V and J ends, which lost 6 bases and 2 bases, there was a span of 14 bases. This CDR3 is 15 amino acids long. The chain's CDR3 is CASSPDGVAGNTIYF. CDR3 DNA: TGTGCCAGCAGCCCCGATGGAGTAGCTGGAAACACCATATATTTT.

The chain combines TRBV20-1 with TRBJ1-1; possibly TRBD1 for D (5 bases). The CDR3 loop spans 11 amino acids. Trimming left V 3 bases short and J 8 bases short, with 10 bases between. Germline V CDR1 and CDR2: DFQATT, SNEGSKA (reference sequence). Here the CDR3 reads CSASRQSEAFF. As DNA, the CDR3 is TGCAGTGCTAGTAGACAGTCAGAAGCTTTCTTT.

In this sample, this clone turned up a few times. The chain links TRBV30 to TRBJ1-2; D possibly corresponds to TRBD1 (6 bases). CDR3 length equals 13 residues. Germline CDR1 reads GTSNPN; CDR2 reads SVGIG (reference sequence). The V end was cut by 2 bases, the J end by 4 bases, with 11 bases between. The CDR3: CAWSKGTTYGYTF. DNA of the CDR3: TGTGCCTGGAGTAAGGGGACAACCTATGGCTACACCTTC.

V gene TRBV20-1 combines with J gene TRBJ2-1, with a weak D call TRBD1 (5 bases). The CDR3 has 11 residues. The germline V gene has CDR1 DFQATT and CDR2 SNEGSKA (reference sequence). V lost 3 bases, J lost 9 bases, and 9 bases lay in between. The CDR3 DNA is TGCAGTGCTAGTCCGCAGGGTGAGCAGTTCTTC. Protein sequence: CSASPQGEQFF.

The chain is built from TRBV5-6 and TRBJ1-2; TRBD1 agrees at 9 bases. This CDR3 is 14 amino acids long. V trimming: 7 bases; J trimming: 2 bases; junction bases outside the gene matches: 6. Germline lookup yields CDR1 SGHDT and CDR2 YYEEEE. CDR3 in amino acids: CASVRDRENYGYTF. In DNA, the CDR3 is TGTGCCAGCGTACGGGACAGGGAAAACTATGGCTACACCTTC. Looking up the rest from reference TRBV5-6 and TRBJ1-2 gives the full variable domain: DAGVTQSPTHLIKTRGQQVTLRCSPKSGHDTVSWYQQALGQGPQFIFQYYEEEERQRGNFPDRFSGHQFPNYSSELNVNALLLGDSALYLCASVRDRENYGYTFGSGTRLTVV.

The chain uses TRBV9 and TRBJ2-1; D might be TRBD2 (5 bases). Trimming stripped 0 bases from V and 7 bases from J, with 11 bases between. This CDR3 region has 14 residues. The germline V gene encodes CDR1 SGDLS and CDR2 YYNGEE. CDR3: CASSVGRSVNEQFF. The CDR3 nucleotides read TGTGCCAGCAGCGTAGGGAGGTCGGTGAATGAGCAGTTCTTC.

The chain links TRBV29-1 to TRBJ2-7; D not resolved. V lost 4 bases to trimming and J lost 6 bases, with 10 bases between them. Germline V gene lookup returns CDR1 SQVTM and CDR2 ANQGSEA. The CDR3 consists of 11 residues. CDR3 bases: TGCAGCGTTGTGGTCCGAGGCGAGCAGTACGTC. This encodes CSVVVRGEQYV.

The V gene is TRBV25-1, the J gene TRBJ1-1, with 7 bases identical to TRBD1. V was pared by 4 bases and J by 1 base, with 3 bases of the junction left unmatched. Germline CDR1 reads MGHDK; CDR2 reads SYGVNS. The CDR3 length is 14 residues. For the CDR3, the DNA is TGTGCCAGCAGTGGAAGGGGGCGGAACACTGAAGCTTTCTTT. It translates to CASSGRGRNTEAFF.

The chain joins TRBV10-3 to TRBJ2-3, with a weak D call TRBD1 (6 bases). The V end lost 11 bases, the J end lost 2 bases, and 14 bases lay between the germline ends. The CDR3 is 13 residues long. Germline lookup yields CDR1 ENHRY and CDR2 SYGVKD. In DNA form, the CDR3 reads TGTGCCGTATTGGACAGCGACACAGATACGCAGTATTTT. Translation: CAVLDSDTDTQYF.

The chain combines TRBV6-5 with TRBJ2-3; tentative D call: TRBD1 (6 bases). Germline CDR1 and CDR2: MNHEY and SVGAGI. CDR3 length: 15 residues. The germline V and J ends were trimmed by 5 bases and 2 bases, with 14 bases remaining between them. CDR3 sequence: CASSGTGIYTDTQYF. The CDR3, as DNA: TGTGCCAGCAGTGGTACAGGGATATACACAGATACGCAGTATTTT.